The clone carrying this TCR beta chain has just one count. TCRdb's copy holds only in-frame clones and misses some; the assay was immunoSEQ multiplex PCR. The sample lists roughly 180,000 clones, approximately 87% occurring once. These data originate in a study of blood T cell repertoires in COVID-19. Germline CDR1 reads LNHDA; CDR2 reads SQIVND (reference sequence). This CDR3 region has 13 residues. Trimming took off 1 base at V and 7 bases at J, with 10 bases between the two ends. Residents of 20 to 25 US areas, aged about 18 to 100 years, made up the participants. Participants had their cohort set by participant-reported clinical history.

This TCR was sampled from a woman aged 45-60 years who had recovered from COVID-19. Sequenced: PBMCs or T cells enriched from blood (not recorded which). The J gene is TRBJ1-1, the V gene TRBV19; a weak D match, TRBD1 (5 bases). CDR3 DNA: TGTGCCAGTAGTATAGCGCGGGGCCTTGAAGCTTTCTTT. Protein: CASSIARGLEAFF.